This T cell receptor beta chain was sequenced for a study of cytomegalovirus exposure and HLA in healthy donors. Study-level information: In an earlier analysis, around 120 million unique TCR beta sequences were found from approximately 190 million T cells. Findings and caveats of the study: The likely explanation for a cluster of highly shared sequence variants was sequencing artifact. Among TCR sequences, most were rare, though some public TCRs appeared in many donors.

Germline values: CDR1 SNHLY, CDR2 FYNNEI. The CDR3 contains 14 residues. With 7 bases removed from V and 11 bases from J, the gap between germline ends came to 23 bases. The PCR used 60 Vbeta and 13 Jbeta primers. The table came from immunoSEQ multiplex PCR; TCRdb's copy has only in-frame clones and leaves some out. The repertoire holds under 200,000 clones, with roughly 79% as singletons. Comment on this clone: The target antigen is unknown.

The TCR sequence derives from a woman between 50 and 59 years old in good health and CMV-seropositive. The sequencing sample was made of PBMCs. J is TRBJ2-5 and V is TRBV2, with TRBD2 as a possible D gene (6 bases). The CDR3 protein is CASIRVINSGEQYF. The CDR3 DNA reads TGTGCCAGCATAAGGGTTATCAATTCGGGAGAGCAGTACTTC.